A selection of T cell receptor beta chains follows, all from one sample in a study of Graves' ophthalmopathy and Graves' hyperthyroidism. TCRdb passed the multiplex PCR reads through MiXCR, listing each CDR3 protein once. The table shows 650,000 to 800,000 distinct CDR3 sequences, with just over 40% occurring only once. The source material was peripheral blood. Every receptor here comes from an adult man with Graves' ophthalmopathy. The CDR3 runs from the conserved cysteine through the conserved F or W. The D gene is left open where the match is weak. A clone size is listed for some rows: how often the clone was seen (once, few, many), or a class if it is expanded.

j_call clone_size d_call v_call cdr3_nt cdr3_aa
TRBJ1-4 . TRBD1 TRBV9 TGTGCCAGCAGCGGCTTGGGACAGGGAGAGGTTGAAAAACTGTTTTTT CASSGLGQGEVEKLFF
TRBJ1-1 many . TRBV5-6 TGTGCCAGCAGCTTTACAGTGAACACTGAAGCTTTCTTT CASSFTVNTEAFF
TRBJ1-1 many . TRBV29-1 TGCAGCCTACGACTGGGCACTGAAGCTTTCTTT CSLRLGTEAFF
TRBJ2-7 once TRBD1 TRBV10-3 TGTGCCATCAGTTCGACAGGGGGAAGCTCCTACGAGCAGTACTTC CAISSTGGSSYEQYF
TRBJ2-7 few . TRBV5-6 TGTGCCAGCAGCACCCTGGGGCATCCAAGGGAGCAGTACTTC CASSTLGHPREQYF
TRBJ2-1 . . TRBV29-1 TGCAGCGTTACCCGGGGGACAGACTTGTTGGGTGAGCAGTTCTTC CSVTRGTDLLGEQFF
TRBJ1-4 few TRBD1 TRBV11-3 TGTGCCAGCAGTCACCCCCGGGACAGGGGGCGAGTTTGTGAAAAACTGTTTTTT CASSHPRDRGRVCEKLFF
TRBJ2-5 many TRBD1 TRBV19 TGTGCCAGTAGTATTCTAACAGGGACAGGGGATGAGACCCAGTACTTC CASSILTGTGDETQYF
TRBJ2-3 . TRBD2 TRBV20-1 TGCAGTGCTGGACTAGCGGGGTTCACAGATACGCAGTATTTT CSAGLAGFTDTQYF
TRBJ2-7 . . TRBV29-1 TGCAGCGCAGCTAGCGTGGTTGCAGGGCCAAACGAGCAGTACTTC CSAASVVAGPNEQYF
TRBJ2-7 few TRBD2 TRBV6-6 TGTGCCAGCAGTGAAGGAAGCGGGAGCGCCCACGAGCAGTACTTC CASSEGSGSAHEQYF
TRBJ1-2 . . TRBV6-1 TGTGCCAGCAGTTTATACCCAGGGGTCGGCTATGGCTACACCTTC CASSLYPGVGYGYTF
TRBJ2-5 many TRBD2 TRBV5-1 TGCGCCAGCAGCCCTATAGCGGGAGAGGGGGAGACCCAGTACTTC CASSPIAGEGETQYF
TRBJ2-5 . TRBD1 TRBV7-9 TGTGCCAGCAACGACAGGGTGGAGGCCGGGGAGGAGACCCAGTACTTC CASNDRVEAGEETQYF
TRBJ1-2 many . TRBV20-1 TGCAGTGCCCCCGGTGCCCCTTTCTTGGGTGGCTACACCTTC CSAPGAPFLGGYTF
TRBJ2-7 once TRBD1 TRBV29-1 TGCAGCGTTGAGGGGGACAGCGAGCAGTACTTC CSVEGDSEQYF
TRBJ1-4 . TRBD1 TRBV10-2 TGCGCCAGCAGTGAGCCAGGGGGCCATGAAAAACTGTTTTTT CASSEPGGHEKLFF
TRBJ2-2 many TRBD1 TRBV2 TGTGCCAGCAGCCAGGGACAGGGGGCCATGTACACCGGGGAGCTGTTTTTT CASSQGQGAMYTGELFF
TRBJ1-2 . TRBD1 TRBV15 TGTGCCACCAGCAGCCACATCGACAGGGCCTATGGCTACACCTTC CATSSHIDRAYGYTF
TRBJ1-1 many . TRBV12-3/TRBV12-4 TGTGCCAGCAGTTTAGCGGGCTCAGGGGAGACTGAAGCTTTCTTT CASSLAGSGETEAFF
TRBJ1-6 many . TRBV12-3/TRBV12-4 TGTGCCAGCAGTTTGGGGGTCGGGGTCACTTATTCACCCCTCCACTTT CASSLGVGVTYSPLHF
TRBJ2-2 . . TRBV10-3 TGTGCCATCAGTGAGTCGTACAGGGTCGGTAGGACCGGGGAGCTGTTTTTT CAISESYRVGRTGELFF
TRBJ1-5 . TRBD1 TRBV29-1 TGCAGCACCCTAACAGGGGCCAATCAGCCCCAGCATTTT CSTLTGANQPQHF
TRBJ2-2 . . TRBV24-1 TGTGCCACCAGTGACGAGTCCGGGGAGCTGTTTTTT CATSDESGELFF
TRBJ2-1 . . TRBV20-1 TGCAGTGCTAGGGGATATGAGCAGTTCTTC CSARGYEQFF
TRBJ2-2 once TRBD1 TRBV6-1 TGTGCCAGCTTTGCTTGGACAGGGGCCACCGGGGAGCTGTTTTTT CASFAWTGATGELFF
TRBJ1-1 . . TRBV20-1 TGCAGTGCTAGAGATCGGGGGGAAGGGGCTGAAGCTTTCTTT CSARDRGEGAEAFF
TRBJ2-2 . . TRBV7-2 TGTGCCAGCGAGCAGCCTGGGGGGGAGCTGTTTTTT CASEQPGGELFF
TRBJ1-3 . . TRBV29-1 TGCAGCGTTGTTAGTGGTACTGGAAACACCATATATTTT CSVVSGTGNTIYF
TRBJ1-6 . TRBD1 TRBV11-2 TGTGCCAGCAGGGCACCGGGACAGAGGCTTTCACCCCTCCACTTT CASRAPGQRLSPLHF
TRBJ1-2 once TRBD1 TRBV29-1 TGCAGCGGGGGACAGGGCCCATGGGGCTACACCTTC CSGGQGPWGYTF
TRBJ1-5 many TRBD1 TRBV2 TGTGCCACCTCGACAGGGCCACGGAATCAGCCCCAGCATTTT CATSTGPRNQPQHF
TRBJ1-2 . TRBD1 TRBV29-1 TGCAGCACCAACAGGGGGACATCCTATGGCTACACCTTC CSTNRGTSYGYTF
TRBJ1-2 . . TRBV2 TGTGCCAGCAGCCTCGGGACAAACAACTATGGCTGCACCTTC CASSLGTNNYGCTF
TRBJ2-7 few . TRBV5-4 TGTGCCAGCAGCTTGTGGGGTGGGAGCTCCTACGAGCAGTACTTC CASSLWGGSSYEQYF
TRBJ1-2 many . TRBV7-2 TGTGCCAGCAGCTTAGCCCTGGAAGTCCATGGCTACACCTTC CASSLALEVHGYTF
TRBJ2-6 . TRBD1 TRBV13 TGTGCCAGCAGCTTAGCGACAGGGCTGAACACTGAAGCTTTC CASSLATGLNTEAF
TRBJ1-5 many . TRBV7-8 TGTGCCAGCAGCATGGTGGAGACGAGCAATCAGCCCCAGCATTTT CASSMVETSNQPQHF
TRBJ2-7 few . TRBV12-3/TRBV12-4 TGTGCCAGCAGTGCTTCCAGGGACTACGAGCAGTACTTC CASSASRDYEQYF
TRBJ1-5 many TRBD1 TRBV19 TGTGCCAGTAGTACGACAGGGCTGGGGCAGCCCCAGCATTTT CASSTTGLGQPQHF
TRBJ2-5 . . TRBV25-1 TGTGTCAGCAGCTTCTCCCCGGGACAACAAGAGACCCAGTACTTC CVSSFSPGQQETQYF
TRBJ1-3 . . TRBV10-3 TGTGCCATCACCACGGGGGACGGAAACTCTGGAAACACCATATATTTT CAITTGDGNSGNTIYF
TRBJ2-7 . TRBD1 TRBV25-1 TGTGGCGCGCATCACAGGGGGCTACCTCCCTACGAGCAGTACTTC CGAHHRGLPPYEQYF
TRBJ1-2 . . TRBV10-3 TGTGCCATCAGTGACGGGTTCTATGGCTACACCTTC CAISDGFYGYTF
TRBJ1-5 many . TRBV9 TGTGCCAGCAGCCCCGGCTTTGACAATTGGTACAATCAGCCCCAGCATTTT CASSPGFDNWYNQPQHF
TRBJ2-7 . . TRBV5-6 TGTGCCAGCAGCTTGTTGGGACCCAAGTCGGACTGCGAGCAGTACTTC CASSLLGPKSDCEQYF
TRBJ1-1 . . TRBV3-1 TGTGCCAGCAGCCAACCCGGATTTAACACTGAAGCTTTCTTT CASSQPGFNTEAFF
TRBJ1-2 many . TRBV19 TGTGCCTCCGGGGACGGGGTCTATGGCTACACCTTC CASGDGVYGYTF
TRBJ2-5 . . TRBV15 TGTGCCACCAGGACAGGGAGGGGGACCCAGTACTTC CATRTGRGTQYF
TRBJ2-3 . . TRBV5-1 TGCGCCAGCAGCTCAGGGGGGTGGGGAGATACGCAGTATTTT CASSSGGWGDTQYF
TRBJ1-4 . TRBD1 TRBV25-1 TGTGCCAGTAGTGGCCCCGGGACAGGGGATGAAAAACTGTTTTTT CASSGPGTGDEKLFF
TRBJ1-6 . . TRBV12-3/TRBV12-4 TGTGCCAGCAGCGACGTCGGGAGAGATTCACCCCTCCACTTT CASSDVGRDSPLHF
TRBJ1-4 few . TRBV6-1 TGTGCCAGCGGCTCCGGGACGGGGGGCGAAAAACTGTTTTTT CASGSGTGGEKLFF
TRBJ1-2 . . TRBV7-8 TGTGCCAGCAGCTCGCTCACCGGACATCGAAGCGGCTACACCTTC CASSSLTGHRSGYTF
TRBJ2-5 many TRBD2 TRBV7-2 TGTGCCAGCAGCTTAGAACTAGCGGGGGCCTCCCAAGAGACCCAGTACTTC CASSLELAGASQETQYF
TRBJ1-3 . . TRBV11-1 TGTGCCAGCCCCCCCGGGACCGTTGGTGGAAACACCATATATTTT CASPPGTVGGNTIYF